These 30 T cell receptor beta chains were all obtained from the same sample, sequenced in a study of T cell clonality in common variable immunodeficiency. No cognate antigen is known for these TCRs. Assay: immunoSEQ multiplex PCR; the TCRdb copy retains only in-frame clones and omits some. Sampling found 17,000 or so clones, none seen once. Study results and caveats: In common variable immunodeficiency, TCR beta chains reportedly carried fewer deletions and N-nucleotide insertions.

The sequencing input was peripheral blood mononuclear cells. Source of these receptors: a human donor with common variable immunodeficiency.

About this clone itself: The read is 3 residues too short to cover the CDR3 end, so that end is filled in from the germline J gene. The sample has other DNA sequences that encode this CDR3 too. The rearrangement links TRBV18 to TRBJ2-1; weak D call: TRBD2 (6 bases). This CDR3 comprises 13 residues. Germline V gene sequence: CDR1 KGHSH, CDR2 LQKENI. Trimming removed 0 bases from V and 9 bases from J, with 9 bases in between. The CDR3 is CASSPPAGGEQFF. Partial CDR3 DNA: TGTGCCAGCTCACCACCAGCGGGTGGTGAG.

The sample holds a few counts of this clone. The DNA ends 3 residues before the CDR3 does, and the rest of the CDR3 is filled in from the germline J gene. This chain joins TRBV19 and TRBJ1-1, with a weak D call TRBD1 (6 bases). The CDR3 consists of 15 residues. Trimming took 7 bases from V and 1 from J, leaving 16 bases between them. The germline V gene encodes CDR1 LNHDA and CDR2 SQIVND (reference sequence). The covered CDR3 bases are TGTGCCAGTAATAAAGGGACAACAACGAACACTGAA. This codes for CASNKGTTTNTE. The complete CDR3 protein is CASNKGTTTNTEAFF.

In this sample, this clone turned up a few times. With the read ending 3 residues before the CDR3 end, the germline J gene is used to fill in that end. The genes are TRBV7-2 and TRBJ1-1; no definite D call. This CDR3 contains 14 residues. V lost 3 bases and J 1 base, leaving 9 bases between the germline ends. Germline CDR1 and CDR2: SGHTA and FQGNSA. The DNA read from the CDR3 is TGTGCCAGCAGCTTCCAAGGGCAGAACACTGAA. Amino acid sequence: CASSFQGQNTE. The complete CDR3 reads CASSFQGQNTEAFF.

This clone was detected a few times. The read falls 3 residues short of the CDR3 end, and the missing part is taken from the germline J gene. The chain uses TRBV19 and TRBJ2-3; 10 bases fit TRBD2. From germline, CDR1 is LNHDA and CDR2 SQIVND (reference sequence). V gave up 5 bases and J gave up 8 bases; unmatched junction bases: 13. The CDR3 runs 16 residues. The CDR3 sequence: CASSPLGLAGASTQYF. CDR3 DNA, as far as it was read: TGTGCCAGTAGTCCCTTGGGGCTAGCGGGGGCCTCTACG.

This clone was counted only a few times. CDR3 sequence: CASSGGTGVGKLFF. Partial CDR3 DNA: TGTGCCAGCAGTGGGGGGACAGGGGTAGGAAAA. The chain carries TRBV2 and TRBJ1-4; 10 bases are a match to TRBD1. Coverage ceases 3 residues before the CDR3 finishes, and the germline J gene fills in the end. The CDR3 is 14 amino acids. The germline gives CDR1 SNHLY, CDR2 FYNNEI. Trimming at V came to 4 bases and at J to 10 bases, leaving 6 bases not matched to a gene. Using reference TRBV2 and TRBJ1-4 for the parts outside the CDR3, the full variable domain is EPEVTQTPSHQVTQMGQEVILRCVPISNHLYFYWYRQILGQKVEFLVSFYNNEISEKSEIFDDQFSVERPDGSNFTLKIRSTKLEDSAMYFCASSGGTGVGKLFFGSGTQLSVL.

This clone was observed many times. The read is 3 residues too short to cover the CDR3 end, so that end is filled in from the germline J gene. This rearrangement joins TRBV19 to TRBJ1-2; D perhaps matches TRBD1 (5 bases). V dropped 3 bases and J dropped 7 bases, with 12 bases sitting between them. The CDR3 totals 13 residues. Germline CDR1 and CDR2: LNHDA and SQIVND (reference sequence). CDR3 DNA, as far as it was read: TGTGCCAGTAGTATGAAGGCGAGGGGTGGC. Its protein product is CASSMKARGG. The full CDR3 is CASSMKARGGYTF.

Notes on this clone: The read ends 3 residues before the CDR3 terminus; that terminus is restored from the germline J gene. The V and J genes are TRBV19 and TRBJ2-1, with 9 nucleotides matching TRBD2. This CDR3 comprises 15 residues. The V gene's germline CDR1 is LNHDA and CDR2 SQIVND (reference sequence). The V segment lost 4 bases and the J segment 9 bases; nucleotides outside the gene matches: 10. The CDR3 region is CASSRVLAGMSEQFF. The sequenced CDR3 bases are TGTGCCAGTAGTAGGGTCCTAGCGGGAATGAGTGAG.

This clone was seen repeatedly, ten times or more. Coverage ceases 3 residues before the CDR3 finishes, and the germline J gene fills in the end. The chain links TRBV7-3 to TRBJ1-2; D gene uncertain. V was shortened by 5 bases and J by 6 bases, with 16 bases between the two germline ends. The CDR3 contains 14 residues. Germline loops: CDR1 SGHTA, CDR2 FQGTGA. The CDR3: CASSLRNSADGYTF. The part of the CDR3 DNA that was read is TGTGCCAGCAGCCTACGAAATTCAGCGGATGGC. Based on the CDR3 plus reference TRBV7-3 and TRBJ1-2, the full variable domain is GAGVSQTPSNKVTEKGKYVELRCDPISGHTALYWYRQSLGQGPEFLIYFQGTGAADDSGLPNDRFFAVRPEGSVSTLKIQRTERGDSAVYLCASSLRNSADGYTFGSGTRLTVV.

This clone was found a few times. The read gets to within 3 residues of the CDR3 end, and the germline J gene fills in the rest. The chain is built from TRBV18 and TRBJ1-2; 7 bases are shared with TRBD1. Per the germline V gene, CDR1 is KGHSH and CDR2 is LQKENI. This CDR3 is built from 14 residues. V gave up 2 bases and J gave up 6 bases; unmatched junction bases: 6. The CDR3 is CASSPYTGEDGYTF. Partial CDR3 DNA: TGTGCCAGCTCACCATACACAGGGGAAGATGGC.

This clone was counted ten times or more. From the germline J gene comes the end of the CDR3, since the read stops 3 residues before it. The chain recombines TRBV6-2 or TRBV6-3 with TRBJ1-4; 9 bases fit TRBD1. V gave up 2 bases and J gave up 4 bases; unmatched junction bases: 5. The CDR3 extends over 16 amino acids. The germline V gene has CDR1 MNHEY and CDR2 SVGEGT. Incomplete CDR3 DNA: TGTGCCAGCAGTTACGACAGGGGGAGAAGTAATGAAAAA. Its protein product is CASSYDRGRSNEK. The full-length CDR3 reads as CASSYDRGRSNEKLFF.

This clone occurred many times. With the read ending 3 residues before the CDR3 end, the germline J gene is used to fill in that end. The V gene is TRBV6-2 or TRBV6-3, the J gene TRBJ1-1, with a possible D match to TRBD1 (6 bases). V lost 6 bases, J lost 4 bases, and 12 bases lay in between. The CDR3 spans 13 residues. Per the germline V gene, CDR1 is MNHEY and CDR2 is SVGEGT. The DNA read from the CDR3 is TGTGCCAGCAGGTCAGGGGTTGGCACTGAA. It codes for CASRSGVGTE. Given in full, the CDR3 is CASRSGVGTEAFF.

Note on this clone: The read halts 3 residues ahead of the CDR3 end, with the missing end drawn from the germline J gene. The genes are TRBV18 and TRBJ1-5, with D possibly TRBD1 on 6 matching bases. This CDR3 spans 17 amino acids. The V gene's germline CDR1 is KGHSH and CDR2 LQKENI. Trimming removed 2 bases from V and 3 bases from J, with 17 bases in between. The CDR3: CASSPYLGGGLNQPQHF. The sequenced part of the CDR3 DNA is TGTGCCAGCTCACCATACTTAGGGGGAGGGCTCAATCAGCCC. Based on the CDR3 plus reference TRBV18 and TRBJ1-5, the full variable domain is NAGVMQNPRHLVRRRGQEARLRCSPMKGHSHVYWYRQLPEEGLKFMVYLQKENIIDESGMPKERFSAEFPKEGPSILRIQQVVRGDSAAYFCASSPYLGGGLNQPQHFGDGTRLSIL.

Many counts were recorded for this clone. The read stops 3 residues short of the end of the CDR3; the missing end is completed from the germline J gene. The chain has TRBV18 and TRBJ2-1, with D perhaps TRBD2 (6 bases). The CDR3 loop spans 18 amino acids. Germline V CDR1 and CDR2: KGHSH, LQKENI. V was cut by 6 bases and J by 0 bases, with 21 bases left in between. This CDR3 reads CASSLLIGGRGSYNEQFF. The CDR3 DNA, read in part, is TGTGCCAGCTCCCTACTTATCGGGGGAAGGGGCTCCTACAATGAG. Using reference TRBV18 and TRBJ2-1 for the parts outside the CDR3, the full variable domain is NAGVMQNPRHLVRRRGQEARLRCSPMKGHSHVYWYRQLPEEGLKFMVYLQKENIIDESGMPKERFSAEFPKEGPSILRIQQVVRGDSAAYFCASSLLIGGRGSYNEQFFGPGTRLTVL.

Incomplete CDR3 DNA: TGTGCCAGCACTCTCGAGGGGTACGAG. It encodes CASTLEGYE. In full, the CDR3 reads CASTLEGYEQYF. V is TRBV5-5 and J is TRBJ2-7; D may match TRBD1 or TRBD2 (5 bases each). The CDR3 is cut off 3 residues early in the read; its end comes from the germline J gene. CDR3 length equals 12 residues. CDR1 and CDR2 from the germline V gene are SGHKS and YYEKEE (reference sequence). Deletions cut 6 bases from V and 4 bases from J, with 11 bases between.

The table lists this clone with a few counts. Sequencing ends 3 residues short of the CDR3 end; the germline J gene provides the rest. V usage is TRBV7-2 and J usage is TRBJ2-5, with TRBD2 as a possible D gene (5 bases). The CDR3 is made up of 14 amino acids. Per germline, CDR1 SGHTA and CDR2 FQGNSA. V was pared by 8 bases and J by 4 bases, with 17 bases between. The CDR3 spells CASSRADKGETQYF. CDR3 DNA (partial): TGTGCCAGCTCGAGGGCAGACAAGGGAGAGACC.

This clone was seen more than once but under ten times. The CDR3 goes on 3 residues after the read ends, and that part is filled in from the germline J gene. This chain links TRBV19 with TRBJ1-6; no clear D gene. CDR3 length equals 17 residues. V was trimmed by 3 bases and J by 5 bases, leaving 17 bases between them. Germline CDR1 and CDR2: LNHDA and SQIVND (reference sequence). The CDR3 region is CASSIPADAGNNSPLHF. The DNA read from the CDR3 is TGTGCCAGTAGTATTCCCGCCGACGCGGGTAATAATTCACCC. The full variable domain, in which reference TRBV19 and TRBJ1-6 provide the parts outside the CDR3, is DGGITQSPKYLFRKEGQNVTLSCEQNLNHDAMYWYRQDPGQGLRLIYYSQIVNDFQKGDIAEGYSVSREKKESFPLTVTSAQKNPTAFYLCASSIPADAGNNSPLHFGNGTRLTVT.

Points on this clone: The missing CDR3 end, 3 residues past where the read stops, is filled in from the germline J gene. The chain is built from TRBV19 and TRBJ2-6; 7 positions match TRBD1. Germline V gene lookup returns CDR1 LNHDA and CDR2 SQIVND (reference sequence). The CDR3 consists of 18 residues. V shed 4 bases and J 2 bases; nucleotides not matched to a gene: 11. The CDR3 spells CASSRDSGAFTGANVLTF. CDR3 bases read: TGTGCCAGTAGTAGGGACAGCGGAGCATTCACTGGGGCCAACGTC.

In this sample, this clone turned up many times. With the read ending 3 residues before the CDR3 end, the germline J gene is used to fill in that end. This sequence joins TRBV7-2 and TRBJ1-5, with 8 bases lining up with TRBD1. V was clipped by 5 bases and J by 0 bases; unmatched bases: 3. CDR3 length: 15 amino acids. Germline values: CDR1 SGHTA, CDR2 FQGNSA. CDR3 amino acids: CASSLGTGSNQPQHF. The CDR3 DNA, read in part, is TGTGCCAGCAGCCTAGGGACAGGTAGCAATCAGCCC.

This clone appeared many times. The read ends 3 residues early relative to the CDR3; the germline J gene fills the gap. The chain is built from TRBV18 and TRBJ1-6; TRBD1 matches at 8 bases. V shed 6 bases and J 8 bases; nucleotides not matched to a gene: 6. The V gene's germline CDR1 is KGHSH and CDR2 LQKENI. CDR3 size: 14 residues. The CDR3 loop reads CASSPDRVDSPLHF. CDR3 DNA, as far as it was read: TGTGCCAGCTCTCCGGACAGGGTGGATTCACCC.

This clone turned up a few times. Coverage ceases 3 residues before the CDR3 finishes, and the germline J gene fills in the end. This rearrangement joins TRBV19 to TRBJ2-1; D may correspond to TRBD1 or TRBD2 (5 bases each). This CDR3 contains 14 residues. The ends were cut back, 7 bases at V and 4 bases at J, with 14 bases in the middle. The germline gives CDR1 LNHDA, CDR2 SQIVND (reference sequence). The CDR3 loop reads CASKGSSGYNEQFF. The sequenced part of the CDR3 DNA is TGTGCCAGTAAAGGGAGCTCAGGGTACAATGAG.

This clone was counted many times. Coverage ceases 3 residues before the CDR3 finishes, and the germline J gene fills in the end. This chain joins TRBV5-1 and TRBJ2-3; D not certain. V was pared by 0 bases and J by 3 bases, with 5 bases between. CDR1 SGHRS and CDR2 YFSETQ come from the germline V gene. There are 13 residues in the CDR3. The CDR3 bases that were read are TGCGCCAGCAGCTTGGTCCTTACAGATACG. Amino acids: CASSLVLTDT. The entire CDR3 is CASSLVLTDTQYF.

As regards this clone: With the read ending 3 residues before the CDR3 end, the germline J gene is used to fill in that end. The chain recombines TRBV7-8 with TRBJ2-1, with TRBD2 matching 10 bases. The junction had 3 bases not matched to a gene; V was cut back by 0 bases and J by 4 bases. The CDR3 consists of 16 residues. CDR1 and CDR2 from the germline V gene are SGHVS and FQNEAQ. CDR3 loop: CASSLAAGGLYNEQFF. The sequenced part of the CDR3 DNA is TGTGCCAGCAGCTTAGCAGCGGGGGGGCTTTACAATGAG.

In its sample, this clone was seen a few times. Read data end 3 residues before the CDR3 end; the end is taken from the germline J gene. The V gene is TRBV19, the J gene TRBJ2-7, with 13 nucleotides matching TRBD2. CDR3 size: 19 residues. Trimming took 6 bases from V and 4 from J; bases not matched to a gene: 18. CDR1 is LNHDA, CDR2 SQIVND, per germline (reference sequence). Partial CDR3 DNA: TGTGCCAGTAGCCCAGGGACTAGCGGGAAACTACTACGGGAATACGAG. This translates into CASSPGTSGKLLREYE. The entire CDR3 sequence reads CASSPGTSGKLLREYEQYF. The whole variable domain, filled in from reference TRBV19 and TRBJ2-7, reads DGGITQSPKYLFRKEGQNVTLSCEQNLNHDAMYWYRQDPGQGLRLIYYSQIVNDFQKGDIAEGYSVSREKKESFPLTVTSAQKNPTAFYLCASSPGTSGKLLREYEQYFGPGTRLTVT.

Remarks on this clone: The CDR3 end falls 3 residues outside the read, so it is completed with the germline J gene. This chain uses TRBV19 with TRBJ2-1, with D perhaps matching TRBD1 (8 bases). CDR3 length: 14 amino acids. V lost 3 bases and J lost 6, with 12 bases in between. CDR1 and CDR2 (germline): LNHDA, SQIVND (reference sequence). The covered CDR3 bases are TGTGCCAGTAGTATCACAGGGGGGGGCAATGAG. This sequence encodes CASSITGGGNE. The full CDR3 sequence reads CASSITGGGNEQFF.

This clone is medium-sized by share. The read ends 3 residues before the CDR3 terminus; that terminus is restored from the germline J gene. This chain joins TRBV5-4 and TRBJ2-5; 8 positions match TRBD2. Germline V gene lookup returns CDR1 SGHNT and CDR2 YYREEE (reference sequence). This CDR3 is built from 15 residues. Trimming cost V 3 bases and J 4 bases; bases outside gene matches: 8. The CDR3 loop reads CASSSPGGAGETQYF. Incomplete CDR3 DNA: TGTGCCAGCAGCTCACCCGGGGGGGCGGGAGAGACC.

This clone was seen a handful of times. The read terminates 3 residues before the CDR3 end, so the remaining end is supplied by the germline J gene. This sequence joins TRBV18 and TRBJ2-5, with D possibly matching TRBD2 (5 bases). The CDR3 length is 17 residues. Germline V CDR1 and CDR2: KGHSH, LQKENI. V was trimmed by 0 bases and J by 1 base, leaving 15 bases between them. The CDR3 sequence is CASSPPLGSDSQETQYF. The CDR3 bases that were read are TGTGCCAGCTCACCACCACTAGGGTCTGATAGCCAAGAGACC.

This clone occurred a few times. Read coverage stops 3 residues before the CDR3 terminus; the germline J gene supplies the remainder. The chain couples TRBV5-6 to TRBJ2-1; 8 bases align to TRBD1. CDR3 length: 14 residues. From germline, CDR1 is SGHDT and CDR2 YYEEEE. V lost 4 bases and J lost 6; bases outside the gene matches: 6. CDR3 amino acids: CASSQFDRGNEQFF. The sequenced CDR3 bases are TGTGCCAGCAGCCAATTTGACAGGGGCAATGAG.

Regarding this clone: The sequence runs out 3 residues before the end of the CDR3; the remainder is reconstructed from the germline J gene. The V and J genes are TRBV7-6 and TRBJ1-5, with a weak D call TRBD1 (5 bases). V was clipped by 5 bases and J by 5 bases, with 13 bases between them. The CDR3 sequence is 14 residues long. From germline, CDR1 is SGHVS and CDR2 FNYEAQ. The CDR3 bases that were read are TGTGCCAGCAGCCCTAGAGGGGCTGATCAGCCC. It specifies CASSPRGADQP. The whole CDR3 reads CASSPRGADQPQHF. The full variable domain, its missing parts supplied by reference TRBV7-6 and TRBJ1-5, is GAGVSQSPRYKVTKRGQDVALRCDPISGHVSLYWYRQALGQGPEFLTYFNYEAQQDKSGLPNDRFSAERPEGSISTLTIQRTEQRDSAMYRCASSPRGADQPQHFGDGTRLSIL.

Details on this clone: The CDR3 end is not reached by the read, which stops 3 residues before it; the germline J gene fills it in. The chain carries TRBV7-7 and TRBJ2-1, with TRBD1 identical over 9 bases. V lost 5 bases and J lost 0; bases outside the gene matches: 5. This CDR3 contains 16 residues. The V gene's germline CDR1 is SSHAT and CDR2 FNYEAQ (reference sequence). The CDR3 is CASSPLTGGSYNEQFF. The CDR3 DNA, read in part, is TGTGCCAGCAGCCCCCTGACAGGGGGCTCCTACAATGAG. Full variable domain (remainder filled in from reference TRBV7-7 and TRBJ2-1): GAGVSQSPRYKVTKRGQDVTLRCDPISSHATLYWYQQALGQGPEFLTYFNYEAQPDKSGLPSDRFSAERPEGSISTLTIQRTEQRDSAMYRCASSPLTGGSYNEQFFGPGTRLTVL.

Remarks on this clone: The read terminates 3 residues before the CDR3 end, so the remaining end is supplied by the germline J gene. This chain connects TRBV2 to TRBJ1-2, with a weak D call TRBD1 (6 bases). Germline loops: CDR1 SNHLY, CDR2 FYNNEI. The CDR3 has 12 amino acids. CDR3 bases read: TGTGCCAGCAGTCCCCAGGGGCGAGGC. The encoded protein is CASSPQGRG. From start to end, the CDR3 is CASSPQGRGYTF.